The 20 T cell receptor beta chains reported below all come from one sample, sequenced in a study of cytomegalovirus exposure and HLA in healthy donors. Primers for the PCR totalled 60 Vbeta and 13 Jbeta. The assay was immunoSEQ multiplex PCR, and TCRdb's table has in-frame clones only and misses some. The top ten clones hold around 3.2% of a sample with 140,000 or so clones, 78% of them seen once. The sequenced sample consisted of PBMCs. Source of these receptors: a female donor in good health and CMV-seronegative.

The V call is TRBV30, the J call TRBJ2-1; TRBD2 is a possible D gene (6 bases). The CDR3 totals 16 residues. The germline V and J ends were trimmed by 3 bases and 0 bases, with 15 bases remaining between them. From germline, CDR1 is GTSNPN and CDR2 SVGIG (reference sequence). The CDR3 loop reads CAWSRKAGSSYNEQFF. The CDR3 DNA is TGTGCCTGGAGCAGGAAGGCGGGGAGCTCCTACAATGAGCAGTTCTTC.

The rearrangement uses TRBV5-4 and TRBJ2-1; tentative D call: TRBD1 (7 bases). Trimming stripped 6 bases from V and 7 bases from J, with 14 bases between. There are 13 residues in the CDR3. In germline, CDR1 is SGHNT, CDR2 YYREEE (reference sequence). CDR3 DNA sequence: TGTGCCAGCATAGCGGCAGGGGGGAATGAGCAGTTCTTC. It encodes CASIAAGGNEQFF.

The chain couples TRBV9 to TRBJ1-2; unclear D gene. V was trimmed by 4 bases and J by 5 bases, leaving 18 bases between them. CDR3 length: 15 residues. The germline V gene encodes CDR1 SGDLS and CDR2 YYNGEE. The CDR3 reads CASSPGGALAYGYTF. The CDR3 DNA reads TGTGCCAGCAGCCCAGGAGGAGCCCTTGCATATGGCTACACCTTC.

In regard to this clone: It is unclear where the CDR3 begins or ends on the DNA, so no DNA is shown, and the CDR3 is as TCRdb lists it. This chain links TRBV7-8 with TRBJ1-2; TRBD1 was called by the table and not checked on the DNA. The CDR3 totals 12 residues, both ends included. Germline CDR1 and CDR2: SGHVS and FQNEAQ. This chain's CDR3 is CASSFGTGSYTF.

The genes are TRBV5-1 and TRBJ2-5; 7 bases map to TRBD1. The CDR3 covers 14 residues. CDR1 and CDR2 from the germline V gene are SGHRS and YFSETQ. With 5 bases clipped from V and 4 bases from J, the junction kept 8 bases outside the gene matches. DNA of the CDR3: TGCGCCAGCAGTGTGCCAGGGGGTAGAGAGACCCAGTACTTC. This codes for CASSVPGGRETQYF. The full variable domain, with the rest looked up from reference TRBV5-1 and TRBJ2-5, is KAGVTQTPRYLIKTRGQQVTLSCSPISGHRSVSWYQQTPGQGLQFLFEYFSETQRNKGNFPGRFSGRQFSNSRSEMNVSTLELGDSALYLCASSVPGGRETQYFGPGTRLLVL.

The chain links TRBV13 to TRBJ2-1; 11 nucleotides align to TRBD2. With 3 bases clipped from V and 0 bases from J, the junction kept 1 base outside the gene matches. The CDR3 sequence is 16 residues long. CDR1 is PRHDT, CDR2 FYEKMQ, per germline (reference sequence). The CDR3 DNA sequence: TGTGCCAGCAGCTTCGGGACTAGCGGCTCCTACAATGAGCAGTTCTTC. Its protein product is CASSFGTSGSYNEQFF.

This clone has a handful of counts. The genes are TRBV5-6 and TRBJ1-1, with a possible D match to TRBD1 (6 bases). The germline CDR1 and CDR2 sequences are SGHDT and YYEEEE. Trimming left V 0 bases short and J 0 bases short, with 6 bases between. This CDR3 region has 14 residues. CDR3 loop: CASSLDRVNTEAFF. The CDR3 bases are TGTGCCAGCAGCTTGGACAGGGTGAACACTGAAGCTTTCTTT.

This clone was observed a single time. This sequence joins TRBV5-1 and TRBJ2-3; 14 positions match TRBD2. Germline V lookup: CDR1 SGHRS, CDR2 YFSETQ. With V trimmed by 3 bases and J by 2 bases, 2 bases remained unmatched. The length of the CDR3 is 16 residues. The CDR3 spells CASSSGLAGVTDTQYF. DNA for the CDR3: TGCGCCAGCAGCTCGGGACTAGCGGGGGTCACAGATACGCAGTATTTT. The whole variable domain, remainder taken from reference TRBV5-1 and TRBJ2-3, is KAGVTQTPRYLIKTRGQQVTLSCSPISGHRSVSWYQQTPGQGLQFLFEYFSETQRNKGNFPGRFSGRQFSNSRSEMNVSTLELGDSALYLCASSSGLAGVTDTQYFGPGTRLTVL.

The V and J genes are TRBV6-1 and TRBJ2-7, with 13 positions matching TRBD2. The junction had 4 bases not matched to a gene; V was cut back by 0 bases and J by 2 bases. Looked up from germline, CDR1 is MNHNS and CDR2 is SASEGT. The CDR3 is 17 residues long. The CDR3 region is CASSEAIGLAGAYEQYF. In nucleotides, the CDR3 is TGTGCCAGCAGTGAAGCTATCGGACTAGCGGGGGCCTACGAGCAGTACTTC.

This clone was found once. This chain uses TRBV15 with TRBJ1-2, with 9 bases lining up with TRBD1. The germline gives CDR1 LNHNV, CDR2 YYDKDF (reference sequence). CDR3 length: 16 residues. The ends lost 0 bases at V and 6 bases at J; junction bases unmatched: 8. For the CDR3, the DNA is TGTGCCACCAGCAGAGATCGGGGACAGGGAAACGATGGCTACACCTTC. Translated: CATSRDRGQGNDGYTF.

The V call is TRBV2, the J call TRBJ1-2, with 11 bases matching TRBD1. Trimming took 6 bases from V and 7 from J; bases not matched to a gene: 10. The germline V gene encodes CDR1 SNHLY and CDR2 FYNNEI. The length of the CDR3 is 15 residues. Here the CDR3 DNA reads TGTGCCAGCAGGGACAGGGGGCTCTTTTCGGGTGGCTACACCTTC. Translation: CASRDRGLFSGGYTF.

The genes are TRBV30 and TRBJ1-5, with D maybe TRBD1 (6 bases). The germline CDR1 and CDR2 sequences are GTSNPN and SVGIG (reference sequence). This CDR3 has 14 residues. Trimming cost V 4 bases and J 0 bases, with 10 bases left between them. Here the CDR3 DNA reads TGTGCCTGGAATGCAGGGGATAGCAATCAGCCCCAGCATTTT. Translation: CAWNAGDSNQPQHF.

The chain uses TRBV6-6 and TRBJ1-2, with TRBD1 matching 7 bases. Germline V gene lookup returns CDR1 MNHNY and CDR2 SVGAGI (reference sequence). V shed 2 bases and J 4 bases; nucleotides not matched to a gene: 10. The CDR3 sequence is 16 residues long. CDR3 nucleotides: TGTGCCAGCAGTTACCCCAAGACAGGGTCAGCCTATGGCTACACCTTC. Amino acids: CASSYPKTGSAYGYTF.

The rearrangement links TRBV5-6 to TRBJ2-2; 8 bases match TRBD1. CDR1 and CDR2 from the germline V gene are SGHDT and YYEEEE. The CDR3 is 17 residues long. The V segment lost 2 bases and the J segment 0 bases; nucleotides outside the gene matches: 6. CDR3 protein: CASSLDRGFANTGELFF. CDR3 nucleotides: TGTGCCAGCAGCTTAGACAGGGGATTTGCGAACACCGGGGAGCTGTTTTTT.

The CDR3 nucleotides read TGTGCCAGCAAAAACGATGCGGGAGCGAACACCGGGGAGCTGTTTTTT. Residues: CASKNDAGANTGELFF. The rearrangement uses TRBV6-6 and TRBJ2-2, with TRBD2 matching over 7 bases. Germline lookup yields CDR1 MNHNY and CDR2 SVGAGI (reference sequence). Losses at the gene ends were 7 bases for V and 0 bases for J; bases not matched to a gene: 8. The CDR3 runs 16 residues.

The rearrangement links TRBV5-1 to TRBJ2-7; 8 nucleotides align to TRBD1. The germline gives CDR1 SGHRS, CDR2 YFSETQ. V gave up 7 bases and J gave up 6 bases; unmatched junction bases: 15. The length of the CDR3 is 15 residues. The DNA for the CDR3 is TGCGCCAGCGCGGCAAGGACAGGGACATGGGGCGAGCAGTACTTC. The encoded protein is CASAARTGTWGEQYF.

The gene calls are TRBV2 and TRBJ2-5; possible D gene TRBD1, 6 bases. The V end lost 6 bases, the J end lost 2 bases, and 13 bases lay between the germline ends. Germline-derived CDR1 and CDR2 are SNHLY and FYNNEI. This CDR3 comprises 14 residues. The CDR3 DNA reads TGTGCCAGCAGCCAGACAGGACTGCAAGAGACCCAGTACTTC. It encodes CASSQTGLQETQYF.

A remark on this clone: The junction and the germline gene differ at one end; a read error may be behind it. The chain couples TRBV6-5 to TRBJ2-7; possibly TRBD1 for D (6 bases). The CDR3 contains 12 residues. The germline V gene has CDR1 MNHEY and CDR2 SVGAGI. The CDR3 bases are TGTGCCAGCAGTTACTCGAGCGGCTCAGGGGACTTC. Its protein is CASSYSSGSGDF.

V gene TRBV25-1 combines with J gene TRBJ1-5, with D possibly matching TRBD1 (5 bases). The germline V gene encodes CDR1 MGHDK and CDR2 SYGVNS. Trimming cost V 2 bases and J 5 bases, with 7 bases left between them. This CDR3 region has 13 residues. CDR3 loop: CASSEQGDQPQHF. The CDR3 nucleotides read TGTGCCAGCAGTGAACAGGGCGATCAGCCCCAGCATTTT.

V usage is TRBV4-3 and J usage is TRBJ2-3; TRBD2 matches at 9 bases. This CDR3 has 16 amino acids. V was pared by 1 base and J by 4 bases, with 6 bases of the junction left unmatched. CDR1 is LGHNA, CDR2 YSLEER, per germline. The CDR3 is CASSQGPAGGPDTQYF. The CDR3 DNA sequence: TGCGCCAGCAGCCAAGGTCCCGCGGGGGGGCCAGATACGCAGTATTTT.